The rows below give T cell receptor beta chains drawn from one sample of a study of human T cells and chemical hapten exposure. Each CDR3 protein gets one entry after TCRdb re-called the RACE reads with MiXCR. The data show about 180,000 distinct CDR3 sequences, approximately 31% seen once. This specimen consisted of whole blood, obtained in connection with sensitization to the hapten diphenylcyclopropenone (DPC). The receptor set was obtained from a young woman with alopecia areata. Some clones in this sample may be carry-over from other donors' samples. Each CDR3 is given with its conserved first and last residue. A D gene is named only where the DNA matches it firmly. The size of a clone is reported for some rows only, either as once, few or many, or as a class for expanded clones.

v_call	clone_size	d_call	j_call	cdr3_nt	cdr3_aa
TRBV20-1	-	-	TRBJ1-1	TGCAGTGCAGGACCTCTCATGAACACTGAAGCTTTCTTT	CSAGPLMNTEAFF
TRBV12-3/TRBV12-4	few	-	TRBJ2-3	TGTGCCAGCAGTCGCGAATTGAGGCAGGGCATCGATACGCAGTATTTT	CASSRELRQGIDTQYF
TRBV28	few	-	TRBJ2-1	TGTGCCAGCAGTTTATCCCGGATGGTCGGGGAGCAGTTCTTC	CASSLSRMVGEQFF
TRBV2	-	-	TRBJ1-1	TGTGCCAGAACGGTGAACACTGAAGCTTTCTTT	CARTVNTEAFF
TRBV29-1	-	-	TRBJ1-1	TGCAGCGCCCAAATCGTACAGGGAATTGGTGAAGCTTTCTTT	CSAQIVQGIGEAFF
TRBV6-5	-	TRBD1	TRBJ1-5	TGTGCCAGCAGAGCAACAGGGGGCAGGCAGCCCCAGCATTTT	CASRATGGRQPQHF
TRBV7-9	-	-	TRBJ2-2	TGTGCCAGCAGCTCGTCGTGGTTGGGTCAATCCACCGGGGAGCTGTTTTTT	CASSSSWLGQSTGELFF
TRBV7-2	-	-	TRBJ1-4	TGTGCCAGCAGCTTTATAAATGAAAAACTGTTTTTT	CASSFINEKLFF
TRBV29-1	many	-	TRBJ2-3	TGCAGCGCGTCCGGGACTCACACAGATACGCAGTATTTT	CSASGTHTDTQYF
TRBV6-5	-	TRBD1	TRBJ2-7	TGTGCCAGCAGCCCCGGGACAGGGGGCGAGCAGTACTTC	CASSPGTGGEQYF
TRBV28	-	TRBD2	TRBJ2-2	TGTGCCAGCACCCCGGGACTAGCCAACACCGGGGAGCTGTTTTTT	CASTPGLANTGELFF
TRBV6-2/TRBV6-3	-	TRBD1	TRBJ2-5	TGTGCCAGCACACCGGACAGGAAAGAGACCCAGTACTTC	CASTPDRKETQYF
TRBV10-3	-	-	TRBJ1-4	TGTGCCATCAGTGACCGGGGTGGTCGCGAAAAACTGTTTTTT	CAISDRGGREKLFF
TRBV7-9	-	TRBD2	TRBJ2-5	TGTGCCAGCAGTTTGGCCCCGGGACTAGTGTACCAAGAGACCCAGTACTTC	CASSLAPGLVYQETQYF
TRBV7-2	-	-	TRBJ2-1	TGTGCCAGCAGCTTAGGGGGACAGCAGTTCTTC	CASSLGGQQFF
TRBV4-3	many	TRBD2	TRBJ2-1	TGCGCCAGCAGCCAAGACTGGGGGGGGGCCTACAATGAGCAGTTCTTC	CASSQDWGGAYNEQFF
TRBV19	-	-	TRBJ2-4	TGTGCCAGTAGTCTCGGGACGGGACTAGCCAAAAACATTCAGTACTTC	CASSLGTGLAKNIQYF
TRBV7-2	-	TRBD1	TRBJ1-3	TGTGCCAGCAGCGCGGGACAGGGGCTTGGAAACACCATATATTTT	CASSAGQGLGNTIYF
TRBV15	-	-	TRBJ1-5	TGTGCCACCAGCAGAGATCTGGACAGTTGGCATTTT	CATSRDLDSWHF
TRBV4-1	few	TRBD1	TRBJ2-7	TGCGCCAGCAGCCAAGGCGCGACAGGGCCCTACGAGCAGTACTTC	CASSQGATGPYEQYF
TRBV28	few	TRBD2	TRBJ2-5	TGTGCCAGCAGTTTACCCCCTACTAGCGGGAGGGCCGGGACCCAGTACTTC	CASSLPPTSGRAGTQYF
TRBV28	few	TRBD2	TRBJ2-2	TGTGCCAGCAGTTTTACTAGCGGAGCAAACACCGGGGAGCTGTTTTTT	CASSFTSGANTGELFF
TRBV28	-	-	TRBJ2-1	TGTGCCAGCAGTTCGACCTGGCGCGAGCAGTTCTTC	CASSSTWREQFF
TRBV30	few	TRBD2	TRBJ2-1	TGTGCCTGGAGTGTACTAGCGGGGGGTATCGGGAATGAGCAGTTCTTC	CAWSVLAGGIGNEQFF
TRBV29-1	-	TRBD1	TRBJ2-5	TGCAGCGTTGAAGGGACAGGTCAAGAGACCCAGTACTTC	CSVEGTGQETQYF
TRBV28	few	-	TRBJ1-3	TGTGCCAGCAGACCCCTACAGGGTACCGGAAACACCATATATTTT	CASRPLQGTGNTIYF
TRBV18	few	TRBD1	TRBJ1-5	TGTGCCAGCTCACCAGAGGGGGCCAGCAATCAGCCCCAGCATTTT	CASSPEGASNQPQHF
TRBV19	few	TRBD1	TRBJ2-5	TGTGCCAGTAGTCTTTATGGGACAGGGCCCCAGCAGCCCCAGTACTTC	CASSLYGTGPQQPQYF
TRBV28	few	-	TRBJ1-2	TGTGCCACCATGGGGGGTAACTATGGCTACACCTTC	CATMGGNYGYTF
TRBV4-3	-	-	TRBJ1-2	TGCGCCAGCAGCCAAGATTGGGCAGGGGTCGGCTATGGCTACACCTTC	CASSQDWAGVGYGYTF
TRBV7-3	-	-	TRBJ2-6	TGTGCCAGCAGCTCTTCAGGCTCTGGGGCCAACGTCCTGACTTTC	CASSSSGSGANVLTF
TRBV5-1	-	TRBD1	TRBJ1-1	TGCGCCAGCAGCATGGACAGGTCTTGGCCCGGGGGAGCTTTCTTT	CASSMDRSWPGGAFF
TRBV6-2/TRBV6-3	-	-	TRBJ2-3	TGTGCCAGCCGGCGGAGGGAGACAGATACGCAGTATTTT	CASRRRETDTQYF
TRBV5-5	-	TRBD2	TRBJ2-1	TGTGCCAGCAGCCCGGTTGGGGGGGTGGGGAATGAGCAGTTCTTC	CASSPVGGVGNEQFF
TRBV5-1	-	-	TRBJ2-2	TGCGCCAGCAGCCTCCAGGGGACGGGTCAAACCGGGGAGCTGTTTTTT	CASSLQGTGQTGELFF
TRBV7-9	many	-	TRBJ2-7	TGTGCCACTTCTGAGACCAATTCAGGGGAGCAGTACTTC	CATSETNSGEQYF
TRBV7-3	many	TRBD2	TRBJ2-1	TGTGCCAGCAGCTTAATGGAGCTAGCGGGGGGGCATGAGCAGTTCTTC	CASSLMELAGGHEQFF
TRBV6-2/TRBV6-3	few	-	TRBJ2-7	TGTGCCAGCAGGGACTACACCTACGAGCAGTACTTC	CASRDYTYEQYF
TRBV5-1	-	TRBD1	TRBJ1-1	TGCGCCAGCTTCTCCGGGACAGGGGACGGAAACACTGAAGCTTTCTTT	CASFSGTGDGNTEAFF
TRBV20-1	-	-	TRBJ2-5	TGCAGTGCTAGTAGGGGGGTGCGTGAGACCCAGTACTTC	CSASRGVRETQYF
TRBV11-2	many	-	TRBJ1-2	TGTGCCAGCAGCTTAGTCCGGGGAGGTGGCTACACCTTC	CASSLVRGGGYTF
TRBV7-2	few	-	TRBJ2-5	TGTGCCAGCGAGGGACGGCAGGCGAAGACCCAGTACTTC	CASEGRQAKTQYF
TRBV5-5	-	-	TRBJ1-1	TGTGCCAGCAGCTTGGAGGTCAGTAACGCTGAAGCTTTCTTT	CASSLEVSNAEAFF
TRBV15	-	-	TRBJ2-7	TGTGCCACCAGCATGAGCGGACACGAGCAGTACTTC	CATSMSGHEQYF
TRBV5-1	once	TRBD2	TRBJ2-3	TGCGCCAGCAGCGGGGCTAGCGGTGGAACAGATACGCAGTATTTT	CASSGASGGTDTQYF
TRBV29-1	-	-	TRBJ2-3	TGCAGCGTTGAAGGGCGCCCGTCAGATACGCAGTATTTT	CSVEGRPSDTQYF
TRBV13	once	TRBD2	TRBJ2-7	TGTGCCAGCAGCCCCCAAGCCCGGACTAGCGGGGCCGAGCGGCAGTACTTC	CASSPQARTSGAERQYF
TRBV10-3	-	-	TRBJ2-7	TGTGCCATCAGGTTTTTGGAAAGCGGTGGCGAGCAGTACTTC	CAIRFLESGGEQYF
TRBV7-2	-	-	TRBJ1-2	TGTGCCAGCAGCTCTGGCATTCCCAGCGGGTATGGCTACACCTTC	CASSSGIPSGYGYTF
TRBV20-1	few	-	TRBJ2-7	TGCAGTGCTCACAGGGCCCAGACCTACGAGCAGTACTTC	CSAHRAQTYEQYF
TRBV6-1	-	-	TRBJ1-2	TGTGCCAGCAGTGAAAGGGCAGAATATGGCTACACCTTC	CASSERAEYGYTF
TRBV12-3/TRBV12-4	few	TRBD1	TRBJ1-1	TGTGCCAGCAGTTCGGGACAGGTCCGGGTCATGAACACTGAAGCTTTCTTT	CASSSGQVRVMNTEAFF
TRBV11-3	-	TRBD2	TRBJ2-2	TGTGCCAGCAGCTTCGGACTAGCGGAAACCGGGGAGCTGTTTTTT	CASSFGLAETGELFF
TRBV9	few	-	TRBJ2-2	TGTGCCAGCAGCGTATTACAGAGCGCCGGGGAGCTGTTTTTT	CASSVLQSAGELFF
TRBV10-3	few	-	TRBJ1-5	TGTGCCATAGGCGGGGACGGAAACCATCAGCCCCAGCATTTT	CAIGGDGNHQPQHF